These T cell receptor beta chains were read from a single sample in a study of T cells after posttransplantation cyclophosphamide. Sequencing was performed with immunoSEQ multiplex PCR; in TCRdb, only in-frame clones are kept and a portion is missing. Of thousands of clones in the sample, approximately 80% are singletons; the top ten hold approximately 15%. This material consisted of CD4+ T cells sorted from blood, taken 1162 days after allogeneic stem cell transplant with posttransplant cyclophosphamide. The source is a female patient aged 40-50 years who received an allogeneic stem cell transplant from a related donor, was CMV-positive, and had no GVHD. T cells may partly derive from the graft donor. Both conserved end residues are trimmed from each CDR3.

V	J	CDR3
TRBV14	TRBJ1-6	ASSRPTGRSNNSPLH
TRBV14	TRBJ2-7	ASRKGATGEQY
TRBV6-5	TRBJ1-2	ASSLDTANYGYT
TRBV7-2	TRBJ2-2	ASSFSGGSTGELF
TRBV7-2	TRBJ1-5	ASSLYRSQPQH
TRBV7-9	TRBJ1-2	ASSTQGWGKLDYGYT
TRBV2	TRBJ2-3	ASSDRGITDTQY
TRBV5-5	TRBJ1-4	ASSFTGEKLF
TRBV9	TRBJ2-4	ASSVGGGTKNIQY
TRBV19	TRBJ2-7	ASRAGWDEQY
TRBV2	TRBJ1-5	ASSAGQFQPQH
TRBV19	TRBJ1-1	ASSMGVQGSQEAF
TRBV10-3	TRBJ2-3	ASRDISPPSTDTQY
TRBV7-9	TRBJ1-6	ASSLVVGTSNSPLH
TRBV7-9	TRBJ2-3	ASSSGVDTQY
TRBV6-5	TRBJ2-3	ASSYSRGVGTDTQY
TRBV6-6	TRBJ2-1	ASTIAGGRGNEQF
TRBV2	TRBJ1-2	ASSERPGGGYT
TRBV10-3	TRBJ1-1	ASLGAWDTEAF
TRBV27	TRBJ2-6	ASRYTRDILSGANVLT
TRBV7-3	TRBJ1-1	ASSSRGARDTEAF
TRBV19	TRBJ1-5	ASSRDRGQPQH
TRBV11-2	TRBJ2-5	ASSFGRTSHETQY
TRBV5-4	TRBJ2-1	ASSPSSGGGAHNEQF
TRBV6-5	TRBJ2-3	ASYRPGTDTQY
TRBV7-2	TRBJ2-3	ASSRDYSTDTQY
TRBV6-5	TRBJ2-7	ASRVGDRAYEQY
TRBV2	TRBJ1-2	ASSGDRGDYGYT
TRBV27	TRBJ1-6	ASSLVQGPWPLH
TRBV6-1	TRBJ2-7	ASSANLAGSYEQY
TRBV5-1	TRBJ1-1	ASSLLLTGGKGTEAF
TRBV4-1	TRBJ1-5	ASSQDATKGAQWNQPQH
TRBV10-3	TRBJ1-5	AISLDNSNQPQH
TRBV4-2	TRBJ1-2	ASSQDLQATDSNYGYT
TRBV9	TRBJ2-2	ASSTTSTDTGELF
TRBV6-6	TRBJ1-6	ASRRTGDYNSPLH
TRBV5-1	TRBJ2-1	ASSLIGQGLYNEQF
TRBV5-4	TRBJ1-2	ASSLGGQASNYGYT
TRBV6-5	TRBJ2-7	ASSPRTGGHEQY
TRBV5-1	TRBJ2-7	ASSSRGLAGINEQY
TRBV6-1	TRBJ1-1	ASSVTQNTEAF
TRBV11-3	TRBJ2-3	ASSLGGGDTDTQY
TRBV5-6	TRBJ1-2	ASSLVVGGTGYT
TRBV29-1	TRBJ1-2	SVVHGGVNT
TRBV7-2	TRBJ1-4	ASSLQQNEKLF